These T cell receptor beta chains were read from a single sample in a study of cytomegalovirus exposure and HLA in healthy donors. Sequenced by immunoSEQ multiplex PCR; TCRdb stores in-frame clones only, minus some. In the table there are tens of thousands of clones, around 80% of which are singletons. Sequencing used PBMCs. The receptors stem from a man younger than 35 in good health and CMV-seronegative. The CDR3 runs from the conserved cysteine through the conserved F or W. A D gene is named only where the DNA matches it firmly. Expanded clones are given a class, and other clones once, few, many or no size at all.

size	D	V	J	CDR3	DNA
NA	TRBD1	TRBV16	TRBJ2-2	CASSLRDRFTGELFF	TGTGCCAGCAGCCTCCGGGACAGATTCACCGGGGAGCTGTTTTTT
NA	NA	TRBV7-2	TRBJ2-1	CASSRGVAVNEQFF	TGCGCCAGCAGTAGGGGTGTGGCTGTCAATGAGCAGTTCTTC
NA	TRBD1	TRBV20-1	TRBJ1-3	CSARMSPGQIF	TGCAGTGCTAGAATGAGCCCGGGACAGATATTT
NA	TRBD2	TRBV4-1	TRBJ2-7	CASSQGSGGKYEQYF	TGCGCCAGCAGCCAAGGGTCGGGAGGTAAATACGAGCAGTACTTC
NA	TRBD2	TRBV7-8	TRBJ2-5	CASTPTSGSPQETQYF	TGTGCCAGCACCCCGACTAGCGGGAGCCCCCAAGAGACCCAGTACTTC
few	NA	TRBV7-9	TRBJ1-2	CASSSGQNYGYTF	TGTGCCAGCAGCTCCGGACAGAACTATGGCTACACCTTC
NA	NA	TRBV5-8	TRBJ1-1	CASVGGSTEAFF	TGTGCCAGCGTGGGGGGAAGTACTGAAGCTTTCTTT
NA	NA	TRBV4-3	TRBJ1-2	CASSQGYFYGYTF	TGCGCCAGCAGCCAGGGCTATTTCTATGGCTACACCTTC
NA	TRBD1	TRBV7-9	TRBJ2-3	CASSLVRGLRETDTQYF	TGTGCCAGCAGCTTAGTAAGGGGGCTCCGCGAAACAGATACGCAGTATTTT
NA	TRBD1	TRBV30	TRBJ2-1	CACPSAGGFHNEQFF	TGTGCCTGCCCCTCCGCAGGGGGATTCCACAATGAGCAGTTCTTC
once	TRBD1	TRBV18	TRBJ1-6	CASSPGQGLLSPLHF	TGTGCCAGCTCACCAGGACAGGGATTACTTTCACCCCTCCACTTT
NA	NA	TRBV19	TRBJ2-2	CASSRDINTGELFF	TGTGCCAGTAGTAGGGACATTAACACCGGGGAGCTGTTTTTT
NA	TRBD1	TRBV12-5	TRBJ1-1	CASGIPMTGLTEAFF	TGTGCTAGTGGTATCCCTATGACAGGGCTCACTGAGGCTTTCTTT
NA	NA	TRBV2	TRBJ1-5	CASTQGSLPQHF	TGTGCCAGCACCCAGGGCAGTCTGCCCCAGCATTTT
NA	TRBD1	TRBV30	TRBJ1-1	CAWTIGQGTTEAFF	TGTGCCTGGACCATTGGACAGGGCACCACTGAAGCTTTCTTT
once	NA	TRBV27	TRBJ1-6	CASSSGLNNSPLHF	TGTGCCAGCAGTTCCGGACTGAATAATTCACCCCTCCACTTT
NA	NA	TRBV5-4	TRBJ2-7	CASSLEGGGDNSYEQYF	TGTGCCAGCAGCTTGGAGGGGGGAGGGGACAACTCCTACGAGCAGTACTTC
NA	NA	TRBV6-6	TRBJ1-4	CASNQASPNEELFF	TGTGCCAGCAACCAGGCCAGCCCTAATGAAGAACTGTTTTTT
NA	NA	TRBV11-3	TRBJ2-2	CASSWGRNTGELFF	TGTGCCAGCAGCTGGGGCAGAAACACCGGGGAGCTGTTTTTT
NA	TRBD1	TRBV9	TRBJ2-1	CASSAPKGAWGMDNEQFF	TGTGCCAGCAGCGCCCCCAAGGGGGCTTGGGGTATGGACAATGAGCAGTTCTTC
NA	NA	TRBV7-2	TRBJ2-1	CASSLGDRQLYNEQFF	TGTGCCAGCAGCTTAGGAGACAGGCAACTTTACAATGAGCAGTTCTTC
NA	TRBD1	TRBV28	TRBJ1-2	CASSYGTGEGYGYTF	TGTGCCAGCTCATACGGGACAGGGGAAGGCTATGGCTACACCTTC
NA	TRBD1	TRBV6-6	TRBJ2-7	CASSTGETYEQYF	TGTGCCAGCAGCACAGGGGAAACCTACGAGCAGTACTTC
NA	TRBD1	TRBV30	TRBJ2-7	CAWDRGTVGEQYF	TGTGCCTGGGACAGGGGGACGGTTGGCGAGCAGTACTTC
NA	TRBD2	TRBV7-2	TRBJ2-7	CASSQNTGLAGRYEQYF	TGTGCCAGCAGCCAGAATACGGGACTAGCGGGCCGCTACGAGCAGTACTTC
NA	TRBD2	TRBV29-1	TRBJ2-3	CSVSLAGPDTQYF	TGCAGCGTTTCCCTAGCGGGGCCAGATACGCAGTATTTT
few	TRBD1	TRBV5-4	TRBJ2-5	CASWDRAYQETQYF	TGTGCCAGCTGGGACAGGGCGTACCAAGAGACCCAGTACTTC
NA	TRBD2	TRBV9	TRBJ2-7	CASSPGGYEQYF	TGTGCCAGCAGCCCGGGAGGGTACGAGCAGTACTTC
few	NA	TRBV10-3	TRBJ2-5	CAISESKVQVDQYF	TGTGCCATCAGTGAGTCGAAGGTTCAGGTGGACCAGTACTTC
NA	NA	TRBV30	TRBJ1-6	CAWSVGGLGGKPLHF	TGTGCCTGGAGTGTGGGAGGGTTGGGAGGGAAACCCCTCCACTTT
NA	TRBD1	TRBV28	TRBJ1-5	CASSITGGTQHF	TGTGCCAGCAGCATTACAGGGGGCACCCAGCATTTT
NA	TRBD1	TRBV4-1	TRBJ1-6	CASSQDRQGYNSPLHF	TGCGCCAGCAGCCAAGATAGACAGGGGTATAATTCACCCCTCCACTTT
NA	TRBD2	TRBV2	TRBJ2-3	CASSGGGLADSDTQYF	TGTGCCAGCAGCGGCGGGGGGCTAGCAGACTCAGATACGCAGTATTTT
NA	TRBD1	TRBV19	TRBJ1-2	CASSIADRGGYTF	TGTGCCAGTAGTATCGCCGACAGGGGCGGCTACACCTTC
NA	NA	TRBV6-5	TRBJ1-5	CASSLFSGSNQPQHF	TGTGCCAGCAGCCTATTTTCAGGGAGCAATCAGCCCCAGCATTTT
NA	NA	TRBV18	TRBJ1-4	CASSPGLGNEKLFF	TGTGCCAGCTCACCGGGGCTTGGTAATGAAAAACTGTTTTTT
NA	NA	TRBV2	TRBJ2-3	CASTLGGFSTQYF	TGTGCCAGCACTTTGGGAGGATTCAGTACGCAGTATTTT
NA	TRBD2	TRBV11-3	TRBJ2-1	CASSRAGLAARGSYNEQFF	TGTGCCAGCAGCAGAGCGGGACTAGCGGCCAGGGGTTCCTACAATGAGCAGTTCTTC
NA	NA	TRBV7-8	TRBJ2-3	CASSLFSEDTQYF	TGTGCCAGCAGCTTATTTAGCGAGGATACGCAGTATTTT
NA	TRBD1	TRBV2	TRBJ2-7	CASRKGQGLMYEQYF	TGTGCCAGCAGGAAAGGACAGGGTCTTATGTACGAGCAGTACTTC
NA	TRBD1	TRBV27	TRBJ2-1	CASSLTGALYNEQFF	TGTGCCAGCAGTTTAACAGGGGCCCTTTACAATGAGCAGTTCTTC
NA	NA	TRBV5-4	TRBJ1-5	CASSIGPGEPQHF	TGTGCCAGCAGCATAGGTCCGGGGGAGCCCCAGCATTTT
NA	NA	TRBV28	TRBJ1-3	CASSLQIGNTIYF	TGTGCCAGCAGTCTCCAGATTGGAAACACCATATATTTT
once	TRBD1	TRBV27	TRBJ1-1	CASSPRGRSTEAFF	TGTGCCAGCAGCCCGAGGGGGCGCAGCACTGAAGCTTTCTTT
NA	TRBD2	TRBV6-4	TRBJ2-3	CASSEASGGATDTQYF	TGTGCCAGCAGTGAAGCTAGCGGGGGGGCCACAGATACGCAGTATTTT
NA	TRBD1	TRBV5-6	TRBJ2-1	CASSVFDRAAYNEQFF	TGTGCCAGCAGCGTTTTTGACAGGGCGGCGTACAATGAGCAGTTCTTC